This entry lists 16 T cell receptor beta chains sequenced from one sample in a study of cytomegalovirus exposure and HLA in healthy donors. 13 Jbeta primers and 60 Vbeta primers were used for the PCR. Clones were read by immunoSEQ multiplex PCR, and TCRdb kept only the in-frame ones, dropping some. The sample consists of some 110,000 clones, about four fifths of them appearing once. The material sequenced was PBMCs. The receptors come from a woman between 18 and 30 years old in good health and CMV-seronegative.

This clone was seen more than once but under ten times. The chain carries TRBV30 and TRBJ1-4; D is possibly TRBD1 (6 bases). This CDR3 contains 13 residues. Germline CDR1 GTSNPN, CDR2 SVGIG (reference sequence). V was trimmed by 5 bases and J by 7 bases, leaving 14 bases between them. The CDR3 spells CAWGRGVVEKLFF. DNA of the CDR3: TGTGCCTGGGGGAGGGGGGTTGTTGAAAAACTGTTTTTT. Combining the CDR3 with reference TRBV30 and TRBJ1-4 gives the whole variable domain SQTIHQWPATLVQPVGSPLSLECTVEGTSNPNLYWYRQAAGRGLQLLFYSVGIGQISSEVPQNLSASRPQDRQFILSSKKLLLSDSGFYLCAWGRGVVEKLFFGSGTQLSVL.

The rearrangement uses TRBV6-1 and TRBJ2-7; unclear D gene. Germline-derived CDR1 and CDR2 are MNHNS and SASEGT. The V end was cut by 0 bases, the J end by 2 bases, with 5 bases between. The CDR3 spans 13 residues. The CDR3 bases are TGTGCCAGCAGTGAAGCCCCTGCCTACGAGCAGTACTTC. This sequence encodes CASSEAPAYEQYF.

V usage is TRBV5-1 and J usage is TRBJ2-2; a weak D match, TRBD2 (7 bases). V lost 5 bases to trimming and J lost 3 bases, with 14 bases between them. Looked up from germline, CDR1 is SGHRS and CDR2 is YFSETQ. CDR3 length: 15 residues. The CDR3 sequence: CASRLGGRDTGELFF. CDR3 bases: TGCGCCAGCAGACTCGGGGGGCGGGACACCGGGGAGCTGTTTTTT.

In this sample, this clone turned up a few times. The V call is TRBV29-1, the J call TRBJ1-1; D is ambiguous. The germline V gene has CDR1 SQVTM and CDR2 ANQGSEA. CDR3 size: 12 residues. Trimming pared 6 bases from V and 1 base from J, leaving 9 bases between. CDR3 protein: CSVRRQNTEAFF. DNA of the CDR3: TGCAGCGTCCGACGACAGAACACTGAAGCTTTCTTT.

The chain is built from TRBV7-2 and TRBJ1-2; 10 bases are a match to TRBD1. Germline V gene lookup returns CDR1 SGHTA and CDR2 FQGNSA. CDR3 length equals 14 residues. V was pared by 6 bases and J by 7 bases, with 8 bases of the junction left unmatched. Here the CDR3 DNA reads TGTGCCAGCAGTCCAGGACAGGGGGGGAGTGGCTACACCTTC. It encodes CASSPGQGGSGYTF.

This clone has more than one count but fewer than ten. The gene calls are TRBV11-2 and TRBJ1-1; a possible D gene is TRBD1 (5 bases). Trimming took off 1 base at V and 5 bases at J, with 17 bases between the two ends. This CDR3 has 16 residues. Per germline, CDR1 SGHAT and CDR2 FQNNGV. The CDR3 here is CASSLVSSGRRTEAFF. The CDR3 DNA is TGTGCCAGCAGCTTAGTAAGCTCAGGGAGGAGGACTGAAGCTTTCTTT.

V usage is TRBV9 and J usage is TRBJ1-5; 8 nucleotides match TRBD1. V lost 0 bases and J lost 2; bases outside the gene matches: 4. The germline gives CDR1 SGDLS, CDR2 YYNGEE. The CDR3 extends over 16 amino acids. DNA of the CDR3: TGTGCCAGCAGCGTAGGAGGACAGGGACGCAATCAGCCCCAGCATTTT. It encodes CASSVGGQGRNQPQHF. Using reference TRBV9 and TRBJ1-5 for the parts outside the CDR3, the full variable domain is DSGVTQTPKHLITATGQRVTLRCSPRSGDLSVYWYQQSLDQGLQFLIQYYNGEERAKGNILERFSAQQFPDLHSELNLSSLELGDSALYFCASSVGGQGRNQPQHFGDGTRLSIL.

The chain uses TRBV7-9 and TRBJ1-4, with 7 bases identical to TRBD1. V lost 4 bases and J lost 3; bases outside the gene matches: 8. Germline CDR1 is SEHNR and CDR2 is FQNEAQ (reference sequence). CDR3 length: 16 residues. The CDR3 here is CASSSGGLTANEKLFF. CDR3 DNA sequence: TGTGCCAGCAGCTCAGGGGGGCTCACGGCTAATGAAAAACTGTTTTTT.

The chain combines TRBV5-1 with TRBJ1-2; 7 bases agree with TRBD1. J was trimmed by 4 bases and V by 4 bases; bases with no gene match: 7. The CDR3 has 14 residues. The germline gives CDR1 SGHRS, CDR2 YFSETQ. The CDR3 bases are TGCGCCAGCAGCCCGGGACAGATCGGCTATGGCTACACCTTC. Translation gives CASSPGQIGYGYTF.

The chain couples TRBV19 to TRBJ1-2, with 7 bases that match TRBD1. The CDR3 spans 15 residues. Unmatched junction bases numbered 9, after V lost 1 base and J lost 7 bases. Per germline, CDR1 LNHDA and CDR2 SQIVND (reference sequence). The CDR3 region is CASSIGKTGLFGYTF. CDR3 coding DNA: TGTGCCAGTAGTATAGGGAAGACAGGGCTGTTTGGCTACACCTTC.

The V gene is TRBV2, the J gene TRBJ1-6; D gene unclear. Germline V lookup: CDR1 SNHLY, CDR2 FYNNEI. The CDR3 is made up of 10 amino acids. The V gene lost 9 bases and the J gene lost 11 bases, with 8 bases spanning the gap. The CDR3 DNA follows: TGTGCCAGTCCTAGCCCACCCCTCCACTTT. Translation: CASPSPPLHF.

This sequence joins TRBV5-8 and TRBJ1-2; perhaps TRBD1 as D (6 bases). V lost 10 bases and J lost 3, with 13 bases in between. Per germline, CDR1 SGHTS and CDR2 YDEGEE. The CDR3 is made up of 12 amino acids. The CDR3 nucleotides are TGTGCCGAGCGGGGGCCTTACTATGGCTACACCTTC. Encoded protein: CAERGPYYGYTF.

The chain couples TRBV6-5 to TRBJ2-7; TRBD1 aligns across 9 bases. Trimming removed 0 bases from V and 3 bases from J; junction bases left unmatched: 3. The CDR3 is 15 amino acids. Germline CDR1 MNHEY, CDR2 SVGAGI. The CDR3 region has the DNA TGTGCCAGCAGTTACTCCGGGACAGGGCGCTACGAGCAGTACTTC. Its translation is CASSYSGTGRYEQYF.

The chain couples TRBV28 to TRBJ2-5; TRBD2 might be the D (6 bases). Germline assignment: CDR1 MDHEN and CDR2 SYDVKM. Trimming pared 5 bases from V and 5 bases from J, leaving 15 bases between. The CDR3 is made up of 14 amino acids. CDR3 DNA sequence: TGTGCCAGCAGTGCCCCTCCGGGAGACGAGACCCAGTACTTC. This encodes CASSAPPGDETQYF.

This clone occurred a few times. CDR3 sequence reads: CASSLASRGEETQYF. The CDR3 DNA follows: TGTGCCAGCAGCTTAGCTTCCAGGGGCGAAGAGACCCAGTACTTC. J is TRBJ2-5 and V is TRBV7-9, with D tentatively TRBD1 (6 bases). Trimming left V 0 bases short and J 3 bases short, with 11 bases between. The CDR3 length is 15 residues. CDR1 SEHNR and CDR2 FQNEAQ come from the germline V gene (reference sequence).

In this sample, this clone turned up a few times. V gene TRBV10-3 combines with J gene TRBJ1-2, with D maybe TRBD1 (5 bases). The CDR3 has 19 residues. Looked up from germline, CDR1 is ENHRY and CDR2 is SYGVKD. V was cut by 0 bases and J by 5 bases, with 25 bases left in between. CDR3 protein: CAISESNPPVSGGSYGYTF. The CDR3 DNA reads TGTGCCATCAGTGAGTCGAATCCTCCCGTTTCGGGGGGAAGTTATGGCTACACCTTC.